The text below deals with one TCR beta chain. Unmatched junction bases numbered 15, after V lost 0 bases and J lost 5 bases. Per germline, CDR1 SGHKS and CDR2 YYEKEE (reference sequence). The CDR3 has 18 residues. The source of the sample is a study of response to subunit inactivated influenza vaccine. From the RT-PCR reads, TCRdb called clonotypes with MiXCR, one entry per CDR3 protein. The sample has 550,000 to 800,000 distinct CDR3 sequences, roughly 14% seen once; the top ten hold around 10%. The receptor was derived from a middle-aged man who received an inactivated influenza vaccine. The chain is built from TRBV5-5 and TRBJ2-5, with 8 positions matching TRBD1. The specimen was PBMCs from blood, collected 11 to 12 days after vaccination. This CDR3 is CASSLETTGAIRRETQYF. CDR3 bases: TGTGCCAGCAGCTTGGAAACGACAGGGGCCATACGCAGGGAGACCCAGTACTTC.